Following are 18 T cell receptor beta chains from one sample sequenced in a study of OX40 agonist ivuxolimab in advanced cancers. Some clones are missing from TCRdb's copy, which holds only in-frame ones; the method was immunoSEQ multiplex PCR. The table shows over 40,000 clones, with 88% occurring only once. Material: CD4+ or CD8+ T cells sorted from blood, obtained in a trial of the OX40 agonist ivuxolimab. The source of these receptors is an adult with an advanced solid tumor such as melanoma, head and neck, liver or kidney cancer.

J is TRBJ1-2 and V is TRBV5-1, with D unclear. This CDR3 is 14 amino acids long. Germline assignment: CDR1 SGHRS and CDR2 YFSETQ. The ends were cut back, 1 base at V and 3 bases at J, with 10 bases in the middle. CDR3 bases: TGCGCCAGCAGCTTGTATAGGGCCGACTATGGCTACACCTTC. Translation: CASSLYRADYGYTF.

The gene calls are TRBV30 and TRBJ2-2; the D gene is possibly TRBD2 (5 bases). The CDR3 loop spans 14 amino acids. Trimming took off 0 bases at V and 6 bases at J, with 11 bases between the two ends. Germline values: CDR1 GTSNPN, CDR2 SVGIG (reference sequence). The CDR3 bases are TGTGCCTGGAGTGTAGGATCGGGATCCGGGGAGCTGTTTTTT. Its protein product is CAWSVGSGSGELFF.

Turning to this clone: At one boundary the junction diverges from the germline segment, which might be a read error. The chain carries TRBV11-2 and TRBJ2-7, with TRBD2 as a possible D gene (5 bases). The germline gives CDR1 SGHAT, CDR2 FQNNGV. The CDR3 is 15 amino acids. For the CDR3, the DNA is TGTGCCAGCAGCCCGGTGTTCGGCGGGCAGGCGGCTAAGGACTTC. This sequence encodes CASSPVFGGQAAKDF. The full variable domain, in which reference TRBV11-2 and TRBJ2-7 provide the parts outside the CDR3, is EAGVAQSPRYKIIEKRQSVAFWCNPISGHATLYWYQQILGQGPKLLIQFQNNGVVDDSQLPKDRFSAERLKGVDSTLKIQPAKLEDSAVYLCASSPVFGGQAAKDFGPGTRLTVT.

This clone was detected once. The chain is built from TRBV30 and TRBJ1-4, with 7 bases fitting TRBD1. The CDR3 is 14 amino acids. Germline-derived CDR1 and CDR2 are GTSNPN and SVGIG (reference sequence). After removal of 3 bases from V and 8 bases from J, the junction contained 9 bases not matched to a gene. CDR3 sequence (DNA): TGTGCCTGGAGGCAGGGGGGATGGGAGGAAAAACTGTTTTTT. Encoded protein: CAWRQGGWEEKLFF.

This clone was recorded only once. The chain carries TRBV27 and TRBJ2-5; D gene uncertain. The CDR3 sequence is 14 residues long. CDR1 and CDR2 from the germline V gene are MNHEY and SMNVEV (reference sequence). The germline V and J ends were trimmed by 5 bases and 5 bases, with 15 bases remaining between them. In DNA form, the CDR3 reads TGTGCCAGCAGTCCCGTATGGCCCCCCGAGACCCAGTACTTC. This codes for CASSPVWPPETQYF.

The rearrangement uses TRBV28 and TRBJ2-1; 13 positions match TRBD2. Germline V gene data show CDR1 as MDHEN and CDR2 as SYDVKM. J lost 4 bases, V lost 4 bases, and 16 bases had no gene match. This CDR3 comprises 20 residues. The CDR3 is CASSSLLAGGSVSAYNEQFF. Written as DNA, the CDR3 is TGTGCCAGCAGTTCCCTACTAGCGGGAGGGTCAGTGTCGGCTTACAATGAGCAGTTCTTC.

The chain couples TRBV6-5 to TRBJ2-7; perhaps TRBD2 as D (6 bases). Germline values: CDR1 MNHEY, CDR2 SVGAGI. The CDR3 extends over 14 amino acids. V lost 2 bases and J 3 bases, leaving 11 bases between the germline ends. This CDR3 reads CASSYARLGYEQYF. The CDR3, as DNA: TGTGCCAGCAGTTACGCCAGACTAGGCTACGAGCAGTACTTC.

The V and J genes are TRBV4-1 and TRBJ2-7; 12 nucleotides align to TRBD2. With 3 bases clipped from V and 5 bases from J, the junction kept 8 bases outside the gene matches. The CDR3 extends over 16 amino acids. CDR1 is MGHRA and CDR2 is YSYEKL in the germline V gene. CDR3 residues: CASSQILAGGDDEQYF. The CDR3, as DNA: TGCGCCAGCAGCCAGATACTAGCGGGAGGTGACGACGAGCAGTACTTC.

This clone was recorded a few times. This CDR3 reads CASGQSTDTQYF. The CDR3 DNA follows: TGTGCTAGTGGTCAAAGTACAGATACGCAGTATTTT. The rearrangement joins TRBV12-5 to TRBJ2-3, with D unresolved. CDR1 is LGHNT, CDR2 FRNRAP, per germline. V was clipped by 5 bases and J by 3 bases, with 6 bases between them. The CDR3 runs 12 residues.

The chain carries TRBV30 and TRBJ2-7; D might be TRBD2 (5 bases). This CDR3 is 12 amino acids long. V was trimmed by 5 bases and J by 2 bases, leaving 10 bases between them. Germline V CDR1 and CDR2: GTSNPN, SVGIG (reference sequence). This CDR3 reads CAWASPTYEQYF. CDR3 coding DNA: TGTGCCTGGGCTAGCCCGACCTACGAGCAGTACTTC.

The CDR3 sequence: CSIKSTEAFF. The CDR3 DNA sequence: TGCAGCATTAAAAGCACTGAAGCTTTCTTT. The chain employs TRBV29-1 and TRBJ1-1; D is undetermined. The germline CDR1 and CDR2 sequences are SQVTM and ANQGSEA. V was trimmed by 8 bases and J by 4 bases, leaving 8 bases between them. The CDR3 runs to 10 residues. Filled out from reference TRBV29-1 and TRBJ1-1, the complete variable domain reads SAVISQKPSRDICQRGTSLTIQCQVDSQVTMMFWYRQQPGQSLTLIATANQGSEATYESGFVIDKFPISRPNLTFSTLTVSNMSPEDSSIYLCSIKSTEAFFGQGTRLTVV.

This chain uses TRBV6-1 with TRBJ1-2; TRBD1 aligns across 7 bases. V was pared by 6 bases and J by 3 bases, with 4 bases of the junction left unmatched. The CDR3 runs 13 residues. The germline V gene has CDR1 MNHNS and CDR2 SASEGT. CDR3 in amino acids: CASRRQGDYGYTF. In DNA, the CDR3 is TGTGCCAGCAGAAGACAGGGCGACTATGGCTACACCTTC.

This chain links TRBV2 with TRBJ2-2, with 8 positions matching TRBD2. J lost 5 bases, V lost 6 bases, and 8 bases had no gene match. Germline V gene sequence: CDR1 SNHLY, CDR2 FYNNEI. The CDR3 extends over 15 amino acids. CDR3 coding DNA: TGTGCCAGCAGAGCCCTCGCGGGAGGAACCGGGGAGCTGTTTTTT. This sequence encodes CASRALAGGTGELFF. Full variable domain (outside the CDR3, taken from reference TRBV2 and TRBJ2-2): EPEVTQTPSHQVTQMGQEVILRCVPISNHLYFYWYRQILGQKVEFLVSFYNNEISEKSEIFDDQFSVERPDGSNFTLKIRSTKLEDSAMYFCASRALAGGTGELFFGEGSRLTVL.

J is TRBJ2-6 and V is TRBV27, with a tentative D call TRBD1 (5 bases). This CDR3 has 15 residues. Germline lookup yields CDR1 MNHEY and CDR2 SMNVEV (reference sequence). Between the trimmed V and J ends, which lost 5 bases and 0 bases, there was a span of 8 bases. CDR3 sequence: CASSQGSSGANVLTF. The CDR3 nucleotides are TGTGCCAGCAGTCAGGGCTCCTCTGGGGCCAACGTCCTGACTTTC.

The rearrangement links TRBV27 to TRBJ2-1, with 9 bases aligning to TRBD2. The V and J ends lost 4 bases and 5 bases, in that order; junction bases with no gene match: 3. CDR1 and CDR2 from the germline V gene are MNHEY and SMNVEV (reference sequence). This CDR3 has 14 amino acids. The CDR3 protein is CASSWTSDDNEQFF. CDR3 coding DNA: TGTGCCAGCAGTTGGACTAGCGACGACAATGAGCAGTTCTTC.

The chain carries TRBV2 and TRBJ2-1; a weak D match, TRBD2 (5 bases). Trimming stripped 6 bases from V and 9 bases from J, with 12 bases between. Per germline, CDR1 SNHLY and CDR2 FYNNEI. CDR3 length: 12 residues. This chain's CDR3 is CASSSGNPEQFF. CDR3 DNA: TGTGCCAGCAGCTCCGGGAACCCTGAGCAGTTCTTC.

The chain recombines TRBV2 with TRBJ2-3; D tentatively fits TRBD1 or TRBD2 (5 bases each). Germline V gene sequence: CDR1 SNHLY, CDR2 FYNNEI. V was trimmed by 3 bases and J by 4 bases, leaving 11 bases between them. This CDR3 region has 14 residues. The CDR3 DNA reads TGTGCCAGCAGTGAGTTTGGGGGAGCAGATACGCAGTATTTT. As protein: CASSEFGGADTQYF.

This sequence joins TRBV6-5 and TRBJ2-1, with 12 bases lining up with TRBD2. V lost 0 bases to trimming and J lost 7 bases; unmatched junction nucleotides: 1. Germline V gene data show CDR1 as MNHEY and CDR2 as SVGAGI. The CDR3 covers 15 residues. CDR3 coding DNA: TGTGCCAGCAGTTACTCGACTAGCGGGAGTAATGAGCAGTTCTTC. This translates into CASSYSTSGSNEQFF.